These 14 T cell receptor beta chains originate from one sample sequenced in a study of blood T cell repertoires in COVID-19. Assay used: immunoSEQ multiplex PCR; TCRdb lists only in-frame clones, some missing. The table lists 110,000 to 150,000 clones, 75% to 85% of them singletons. What was sequenced was peripheral blood. The receptors come from a woman aged 45-65 years with acute or convalescent COVID-19.

The chain links TRBV6-4 to TRBJ1-6; D possibly corresponds to TRBD1 (6 bases). V was clipped by 2 bases and J by 7 bases, with 9 bases between them. The CDR3 runs 14 residues. CDR1 MRHNA and CDR2 SNTAGT come from the germline V gene. The CDR3 reads CASSDTGRNSPLHF. CDR3 in DNA: TGTGCCAGCAGTGACACAGGGAGAAATTCACCCCTCCACTTT.

The chain combines TRBV9 with TRBJ2-5; D may be TRBD2 (6 bases). CDR1 and CDR2 from the germline V gene are SGDLS and YYNGEE. CDR3 length: 15 residues. Trimming took 0 bases from V and 5 from J, leaving 14 bases between them. CDR3 nucleotides: TGTGCCAGCAGCGTAGTGGGGGAGGTGGGGGAGACCCAGTACTTC. It translates to CASSVVGEVGETQYF.

CDR3 amino acids: CASSHLPGTGVNEQFF. DNA for the CDR3: TGTGCCAGCAGCCATCTCCCCGGGACAGGGGTCAATGAGCAGTTCTTC. The J gene is TRBJ2-1, the V gene TRBV4-2; 10 nucleotides line up with TRBD1. This CDR3 has 16 residues. J lost 6 bases, V lost 3 bases, and 8 bases had no gene match. Looked up from germline, CDR1 is LGHNA and CDR2 is YNFKEQ.

The V gene is TRBV9, the J gene TRBJ1-2; no clear D gene. Germline lookup yields CDR1 SGDLS and CDR2 YYNGEE. The germline V and J ends were trimmed by 3 bases and 4 bases, with 13 bases remaining between them. This CDR3 has 14 amino acids. The DNA of the CDR3 is TGTGCCAGCAGCGAGGGTCGCGGGCGCTATGGCTACACCTTC. Translated: CASSEGRGRYGYTF.

The chain carries TRBV19 and TRBJ2-5; 8 positions agree with TRBD1. Germline V gives CDR1 LNHDA, CDR2 SQIVND (reference sequence). The V gene end was trimmed by 6 bases and the J gene end by 1 base; junction bases not matched to a gene: 4. This CDR3 contains 14 residues. The CDR3 sequence is CASRETGAQETQYF. The CDR3 nucleotides are TGTGCCAGTAGGGAGACAGGGGCCCAAGAGACCCAGTACTTC.

V usage is TRBV12-5 and J usage is TRBJ2-7; 8 bases map to TRBD1. The V gene's germline CDR1 is LGHNT and CDR2 FRNRAP. V gave up 7 bases and J gave up 0 bases; unmatched junction bases: 8. The CDR3 contains 15 residues. The CDR3 DNA reads as TGTGCTAGTGCCGTACCCCAGGGGGCCTCCTACGAGCAGTACTTC. Its protein product is CASAVPQGASYEQYF. Full variable domain (rest looked up from reference TRBV12-5 and TRBJ2-7): DARVTQTPRHKVTEMGQEVTMRCQPILGHNTVFWYRQTMMQGLELLAYFRNRAPLDDSGMPKDRFSAEMPDATLATLKIQPSEPRDSAVYFCASAVPQGASYEQYFGPGTRLTVT.

The chain couples TRBV6-5 to TRBJ1-5; 9 bases line up with TRBD1. CDR1 and CDR2 (germline): MNHEY, SVGAGI. The ends lost 5 bases at V and 7 bases at J; junction bases unmatched: 9. The CDR3 is made up of 15 amino acids. The CDR3 is CASSMGQGFSQPQHF. CDR3 sequence (DNA): TGTGCCAGCAGTATGGGACAGGGTTTTTCGCAGCCCCAGCATTTT.

The chain combines TRBV23-1 with TRBJ1-1, with TRBD1 identical over 9 bases. TRBV23-1 is designated an ORF whose function remains uncertain. The CDR3 contains 17 residues. Unmatched junction bases numbered 14, after V lost 8 bases and J lost 1 base. CDR3 DNA sequence: TGCGCCAGCCGGGACAGGGTCCCTCGGTCTTCGAACACTGAAGCTTTCTTT. Protein sequence: CASRDRVPRSSNTEAFF.

The chain links TRBV2 to TRBJ2-7; D gene ambiguous. V lost 3 bases and J 3 bases, leaving 12 bases between the germline ends. CDR3 length: 14 amino acids. Germline V CDR1 and CDR2: SNHLY, FYNNEI. Here the CDR3 DNA reads TGTGCCAGCAGTGACCAGTTACAGAGCTACGAGCAGTACTTC. Its protein is CASSDQLQSYEQYF.

The CDR3, as DNA: TGTGCCAGCAGCTCTCCGACAGGGGGCGATTCACCCCTCCACTTT. Its translation is CASSSPTGGDSPLHF. V gene TRBV7-9 combines with J gene TRBJ1-6; 10 nucleotides match TRBD1. Germline CDR1 SEHNR, CDR2 FQNEAQ (reference sequence). The CDR3 contains 15 residues. V gave up 4 bases and J gave up 8 bases; unmatched junction bases: 5.

The chain employs TRBV7-8 and TRBJ2-3; 13 bases are a match to TRBD2. Germline CDR1 reads SGHVS; CDR2 reads FQNEAQ. V was pared by 3 bases and J by 6 bases, with 3 bases of the junction left unmatched. The CDR3 has 15 amino acids. CDR3 sequence: CASSFTSGGADTQYF. DNA for the CDR3: TGTGCCAGCAGCTTCACTAGCGGGGGGGCCGATACGCAGTATTTT.

The chain joins TRBV11-3 to TRBJ2-2; possible D gene TRBD1, 5 bases. Trimming shortened V by 2 bases and J by 3 bases, and 13 bases separated the two germline ends. The CDR3 runs 16 residues. The germline CDR1 and CDR2 sequences are SGHNT and YENEEA. The CDR3, as DNA: TGTGCCAGCAGCTTATCCCGTGGGGCGGACACCGGGGAGCTGTTTTTT. Its protein product is CASSLSRGADTGELFF. Full variable domain (outside the CDR3, taken from reference TRBV11-3 and TRBJ2-2): EAGVVQSPRYKIIEKKQPVAFWCNPISGHNTLYWYLQNLGQGPELLIRYENEEAVDDSQLPKDRFSAERLKGVDSTLKIQPAELGDSAVYLCASSLSRGADTGELFFGEGSRLTVL.

In its sample, this clone was seen once. This chain links TRBV6-4 with TRBJ2-1, with D maybe TRBD1 (6 bases). CDR3 size: 19 residues. Per germline, CDR1 MRHNA and CDR2 SNTAGT. The V gene lost 9 bases and the J gene lost 4 bases, with 31 bases spanning the gap. The CDR3 DNA follows: TGTGCCAGTCCCCTCCGTGACAGGCCGTCTATTCGTCCTTACAATGAGCAGTTCTTC. Residues: CASPLRDRPSIRPYNEQFF.

This sequence joins TRBV12-3 or TRBV12-4 and TRBJ2-1, with a tentative D call TRBD1 (6 bases). This CDR3 comprises 13 residues. V was trimmed by 5 bases and J by 8 bases, leaving 13 bases between them. CDR3 DNA sequence: TGTGCCAGCAGTCCTTTCACAGGGTATGAGCAGTTCTTC. Translated, it gives CASSPFTGYEQFF.